Each of the 29 T cell receptor beta chains below was sequenced from the same sample in a study of Ad26.COV2.S vaccination and SARS-CoV-2 variants. Generated by immunoSEQ multiplex PCR, the TCRdb table keeps only in-frame clones and is missing some. The sample records over 400,000 clones, approximately 92% being singletons. Treatment given: about 20 received Ad26.COV2.S at low or high dose, single or two shots; about 5 received placebo; per-sample allocation not given. Day 63 after the first vaccine or placebo injection was the time point for sampling. The specimen was peripheral blood, collected in a trial of Ad26.COV2.S vaccine versus placebo. The source of these receptors is a person aged 18-60 years who received the Ad26.COV2.S COVID-19 vaccine or a placebo.

This clone was observed a single time. The J gene is TRBJ1-2, the V gene TRBV6-5; D possibly corresponds to TRBD1 (6 bases). The germline gives CDR1 MNHEY, CDR2 SVGAGI. The CDR3 length is 14 residues. Deletions cut 10 bases from V and 6 bases from J, with 21 bases between. The CDR3 nucleotides are TGTGCCAACCGCCCATTAACAGGGTTGCATGGCTACACCTTC. It codes for CANRPLTGLHGYTF.

The chain uses TRBV11-2 and TRBJ2-3, with 11 nucleotides matching TRBD2. V lost 3 bases to trimming and J lost 2 bases; unmatched junction nucleotides: 1. This CDR3 has 15 residues. Per germline, CDR1 SGHAT and CDR2 FQNNGV. CDR3 in amino acids: CASSFSGGDTDTQYF. CDR3 nucleotide sequence: TGTGCCAGCAGCTTTAGCGGGGGGGACACAGATACGCAGTATTTT.

V usage is TRBV2 and J usage is TRBJ1-2; 9 bases fit TRBD1. This CDR3 has 12 amino acids. Germline lookup yields CDR1 SNHLY and CDR2 FYNNEI. V gave up 6 bases and J gave up 7 bases; unmatched junction bases: 3. In DNA form, the CDR3 reads TGTGCCAGCAGGGGACAGGGAAGTGGCTACACCTTC. This codes for CASRGQGSGYTF.

V is TRBV6-5 and J is TRBJ2-5; weak D call: TRBD2 (6 bases). CDR3 length equals 14 residues. The germline gives CDR1 MNHEY, CDR2 SVGAGI. Trimming left V 0 bases short and J 4 bases short, with 9 bases between. This CDR3 is CASSYSTRGETQYF. CDR3 coding DNA: TGTGCCAGCAGTTACTCGACTAGGGGAGAGACCCAGTACTTC.

This sequence joins TRBV21-1 and TRBJ2-7; the DNA was not used to check the table's D call, TRBD1. TRBV21-1 is a recognized pseudogene. This CDR3 is 15 amino acids long. In DNA, the CDR3 is TGTGCCAGCAGCACCTCATCGACAGGGGACTACGAGCAGTACTTC. Its protein is CASSTSSTGDYEQYF.

The J gene is TRBJ2-1, the V gene TRBV18, with unresolved D. The CDR3 runs 15 residues. Trimming removed 5 bases from V and 0 bases from J, with 11 bases in between. Germline CDR1 KGHSH, CDR2 LQKENI. The CDR3 coding sequence is TGTGCCAGCTCATTGGCCCTGAGCTCCTACAATGAGCAGTTCTTC. As protein: CASSLALSSYNEQFF.

The chain recombines TRBV29-1 with TRBJ1-1; possible D gene TRBD1, 6 bases. The CDR3 has 14 residues. Germline V gene data show CDR1 as SQVTM and CDR2 as ANQGSEA. The germline V and J ends were trimmed by 3 bases and 7 bases, with 18 bases remaining between them. The CDR3: CSVEDRAGEIEAFF. The CDR3 DNA reads TGCAGCGTTGAGGATAGGGCAGGGGAGATTGAAGCTTTCTTT.

The chain joins TRBV6-5 to TRBJ1-1; D not certain. The CDR3 sequence is 13 residues long. CDR1 is MNHEY and CDR2 is SVGAGI in the germline V gene. Trimming took 2 bases from V and 3 from J, leaving 7 bases between them. CDR3 region: CASSYEGHTEAFF. CDR3 sequence (DNA): TGTGCCAGCAGTTACGAGGGTCACACTGAAGCTTTCTTT.

The rearrangement links TRBV6-5 to TRBJ2-7; D is undetermined. V was pared by 8 bases and J by 2 bases, with 4 bases between. CDR1 MNHEY and CDR2 SVGAGI come from the germline V gene. The CDR3 spans 10 residues. The CDR3, as DNA: TGTGCCAGCGGGGCCTACGAGCAGTACTTC. It encodes CASGAYEQYF.

A word on this clone: Other DNA sequences in this specimen translate into the identical CDR3. The chain employs TRBV18 and TRBJ2-7, with D maybe TRBD1 (5 bases). CDR1 is KGHSH and CDR2 is LQKENI in the germline V gene. The CDR3 contains 15 residues. Trimming pared 3 bases from V and 2 bases from J, leaving 14 bases between. Written as DNA, the CDR3 is TGTGCCAGCTCACCGGGCTCAGGGCGTACCTACGAGCAGTACTTC. Its protein product is CASSPGSGRTYEQYF.

This clone was observed once. The rearrangement links TRBV7-2 to TRBJ2-5, with D possibly matching TRBD1 (5 bases). CDR3 size: 13 residues. Germline lookup yields CDR1 SGHTA and CDR2 FQGNSA. Between the trimmed V and J ends, which lost 2 bases and 7 bases, there was a span of 11 bases. This chain's CDR3 is CASSLKEQVTQYF. The DNA for the CDR3 is TGTGCCAGCAGCTTAAAAGAACAGGTGACCCAGTACTTC.

This clone was counted a single time. V is TRBV7-8 and J is TRBJ2-7; 8 bases are shared with TRBD1. V was pared by 1 base and J by 12 bases, with 11 bases of the junction left unmatched. The CDR3 is made up of 14 amino acids. Germline loops: CDR1 SGHVS, CDR2 FQNEAQ. CDR3 protein: CASSLVVYDRGLYF. Written as DNA, the CDR3 is TGTGCCAGCAGCTTAGTCGTATATGACAGGGGACTGTACTTC.

The table lists this clone with a count of one. The chain employs TRBV7-2 and TRBJ1-2, with D unresolved. V lost 0 bases and J 7 bases, leaving 15 bases between the germline ends. The CDR3 consists of 15 residues. Germline V gene lookup returns CDR1 SGHTA and CDR2 FQGNSA. The DNA for the CDR3 is TGTGCCAGCAGCTTAGCTGGACCCAGGCAAGGTGGCTACACCTTC. This sequence encodes CASSLAGPRQGGYTF.

The V and J genes are TRBV4-3 and TRBJ1-5; D unresolved. The germline V and J ends were trimmed by 3 bases and 0 bases, with 6 bases remaining between them. CDR3 size: 14 residues. Germline V gene data show CDR1 as LGHNA and CDR2 as YSLEER. This CDR3 is CASSQRLSNQPQHF. The CDR3 DNA reads TGCGCCAGCAGCCAGCGGCTTAGCAATCAGCCCCAGCATTTT.

The rearrangement joins TRBV6-5 to TRBJ2-2, with 7 bases aligning to TRBD1. The CDR3 sequence is 14 residues long. The trim removed 5 bases at V and 3 bases at J, leaving 3 bases unmatched. CDR1 and CDR2 (germline): MNHEY, SVGAGI. CDR3 DNA sequence: TGTGCCAGCAGTCTCCAGGGGGACACCGGGGAGCTGTTTTTT. Its translation: CASSLQGDTGELFF.

The V gene is TRBV11-3, the J gene TRBJ2-2; D not resolved. Germline CDR1 is SGHNT and CDR2 is YENEEA. V gave up 5 bases and J gave up 9 bases, with 13 bases separating them. The CDR3 sequence is 13 residues long. DNA for the CDR3: TGTGCCAGCAGCCCCCGAGACACTCGGGAGCTGTTTTTT. It yields the protein CASSPRDTRELFF.

The genes are TRBV6-1 and TRBJ1-2, with TRBD1 identical over 8 bases. The V gene's germline CDR1 is MNHNS and CDR2 SASEGT. J gave up 0 bases and V 3 bases, and 9 bases lay outside the gene matches. The CDR3 length is 17 residues. CDR3 bases: TGTGCCAGCAGTGAGATCCGGGACAGGAGAGCTAACTATGGCTACACCTTC. The encoded protein is CASSEIRDRRANYGYTF.

To note about this clone: Additional DNA sequences in this sample encode the identical CDR3. The V call is TRBV18, the J call TRBJ1-5, with 9 bases aligning to TRBD1. The CDR3 has 14 residues. Germline V CDR1 and CDR2: KGHSH, LQKENI. V trimming: 3 bases; J trimming: 4 bases; junction bases outside the gene matches: 1. For the CDR3, the DNA is TGTGCCAGCTCACCCGGACAGGGGAATCAGCCCCAGCATTTT. Its protein is CASSPGQGNQPQHF. Full variable domain (remainder filled in from reference TRBV18 and TRBJ1-5): NAGVMQNPRHLVRRRGQEARLRCSPMKGHSHVYWYRQLPEEGLKFMVYLQKENIIDESGMPKERFSAEFPKEGPSILRIQQVVRGDSAAYFCASSPGQGNQPQHFGDGTRLSIL.

The chain links TRBV28 to TRBJ1-2; TRBD1 is a possible D gene (6 bases). The germline V and J ends were trimmed by 7 bases and 8 bases, with 23 bases remaining between them. The length of the CDR3 is 15 residues. CDR1 is MDHEN and CDR2 is SYDVKM in the germline V gene. As DNA, the CDR3 is TGTGCCAGCACCCAAAGGGGGTTGTTGGGTCGGGGCTACACCTTC. Protein: CASTQRGLLGRGYTF.

Only one count was recorded for this clone. The V call is TRBV9, the J call TRBJ1-1; 9 nucleotides line up with TRBD1. The V segment lost 1 base and the J segment 6 bases; nucleotides outside the gene matches: 4. The CDR3 runs 14 residues. Germline CDR1 reads SGDLS; CDR2 reads YYNGEE. This chain's CDR3 is CASSVRDRVAEAFF. The CDR3 nucleotides are TGTGCCAGCAGCGTAAGGGACAGGGTCGCTGAAGCTTTCTTT. Based on the CDR3 plus reference TRBV9 and TRBJ1-1, the full variable domain is DSGVTQTPKHLITATGQRVTLRCSPRSGDLSVYWYQQSLDQGLQFLIQYYNGEERAKGNILERFSAQQFPDLHSELNLSSLELGDSALYFCASSVRDRVAEAFFGQGTRLTVV.

This clone has more than one count but fewer than ten. The chain couples TRBV11-2 to TRBJ2-3; tentatively, D is TRBD1 or TRBD2 (5 bases each). The CDR3 contains 14 residues. The germline V and J ends were trimmed by 11 bases and 1 base, with 16 bases remaining between them. CDR1 and CDR2 (germline): SGHAT, FQNNGV. DNA of the CDR3: TGTGCCTCAGAGAGAGGGGACCGCACAGATACGCAGTATTTT. This codes for CASERGDRTDTQYF. The complete variable domain, with remaining parts taken from reference TRBV11-2 and TRBJ2-3, reads EAGVAQSPRYKIIEKRQSVAFWCNPISGHATLYWYQQILGQGPKLLIQFQNNGVVDDSQLPKDRFSAERLKGVDSTLKIQPAKLEDSAVYLCASERGDRTDTQYFGPGTRLTVL.

The table lists this clone with a few counts. The chain has TRBV7-8 and TRBJ1-5, with 9 bases lining up with TRBD1. The CDR3 length is 16 residues. V was clipped by 5 bases and J by 0 bases; unmatched bases: 5. Germline CDR1 and CDR2: SGHVS and FQNEAQ. In DNA form, the CDR3 reads TGTGCCAGCAGCAGAAGGGACAGGGCTAGCAATCAGCCCCAGCATTTT. It specifies CASSRRDRASNQPQHF. Full variable domain (missing parts from reference TRBV7-8 and TRBJ1-5): GAGVSQSPRYKVAKRGQDVALRCDPISGHVSLFWYQQALGQGPEFLTYFQNEAQLDKSGLPSDRFFAERPEGSVSTLKIQRTQQEDSAVYLCASSRRDRASNQPQHFGDGTRLSIL.

A single count supports this clone. The rearrangement joins TRBV10-2 to TRBJ2-3; TRBD1 aligns across 7 bases. The CDR3 is made up of 12 amino acids. The trim removed 8 bases at V and 5 bases at J, leaving 4 bases unmatched. Germline CDR1 WSHSY, CDR2 SAAADI. The CDR3 nucleotides read TGCGCCAGCTCCACAGGGGTAGATACGCAGTATTTT. It is translated as CASSTGVDTQYF.

The chain carries TRBV5-3 and TRBJ1-2, with TRBD1 matching 7 bases. Being an ORF, TRBV5-3 has a function that is uncertain. The trim removed 2 bases at V and 9 bases at J, leaving 13 bases unmatched. CDR3 length: 15 residues. CDR3 in amino acids: CARSFMNDRVGSYTF. The CDR3 DNA reads TGTGCCAGAAGCTTCATGAATGACAGGGTGGGTAGCTACACCTTC.

The chain uses TRBV27 and TRBJ2-5; TRBD2 agrees at 7 bases. Trimming cost V 6 bases and J 7 bases; bases outside gene matches: 8. CDR1 is MNHEY, CDR2 SMNVEV, per germline (reference sequence). The CDR3 covers 13 residues. The CDR3 sequence is CASSSGLAGTQYF. The CDR3 DNA sequence: TGTGCCAGCAGCTCGGGATTAGCGGGGACCCAGTACTTC.

The V and J genes are TRBV7-9 and TRBJ2-7; D gene unclear. The CDR3 is 12 residues long. The ends were cut back, 5 bases at V and 2 bases at J, with 7 bases in the middle. CDR1 is SEHNR and CDR2 is FQNEAQ in the germline V gene (reference sequence). For the CDR3, the DNA is TGTGCCAGCAGCCGCCTTGCCTACGAGCAGTACTTC. Amino acid sequence: CASSRLAYEQYF.

This clone is a singleton in its sample. CDR3 coding DNA: TGCGCCAGCAGTGAGTCGACTCGGACAGGTTCATCCACAGATACGCAGTATTTT. Translated, it gives CASSESTRTGSSTDTQYF. V and J are TRBV10-1 and TRBJ2-3, with TRBD1 matching 7 bases. Germline V gene sequence: CDR1 WNHNN, CDR2 SYGVQD (reference sequence). V gave up 0 bases and J gave up 2 bases; unmatched junction bases: 11. This CDR3 is built from 18 residues.

This chain connects TRBV9 to TRBJ1-1, with D uncertain. Germline V CDR1 and CDR2: SGDLS, YYNGEE. CDR3 length: 13 amino acids. Between the trimmed V and J ends, which lost 1 base and 2 bases, there was a span of 6 bases. The CDR3 sequence is CASSVTDNTEAFF. CDR3 in DNA: TGTGCCAGCAGCGTAACGGATAACACTGAAGCTTTCTTT.

The rearrangement uses TRBV18 and TRBJ2-5; a weak D match, TRBD1 (5 bases). From germline, CDR1 is KGHSH and CDR2 LQKENI. The CDR3 loop spans 14 amino acids. Between the trimmed V and J ends, which lost 0 bases and 4 bases, there was a span of 9 bases. The chain's CDR3 is CASSPPGALETQYF. The CDR3 DNA reads as TGTGCCAGCTCACCACCTGGGGCGTTAGAGACCCAGTACTTC.